The present TCR beta chain was sequenced within a study of OX40 agonist ivuxolimab in advanced cancers. The study, taken as a whole, reports: Antigen specificity of clonally expanded peripheral T cells was not established.

Here immunoSEQ multiplex PCR was the method, and the copy in TCRdb shows in-frame clones only, minus some. The data show 71,000 or so clones, about 94% seen once. The CDR3 extends over 14 amino acids. Germline V lookup: CDR1 MNHNS, CDR2 SASEGT. V was clipped by 6 bases and J by 3 bases; unmatched bases: 5. A note on this clone: Its specificity is unknown.

Specimen: CD4+ or CD8+ T cells sorted from blood, collected in a trial of the OX40 agonist ivuxolimab. The chain uses TRBV6-1 and TRBJ2-7, with TRBD1 matching 10 bases. This receptor was taken from an adult with an advanced solid tumor such as melanoma, head and neck, liver or kidney cancer. The DNA for the CDR3 is TGTGCCAGCAGCCCGGGACAGGGGTACTACGAGCAGTACTTC. Translation gives CASSPGQGYYEQYF.